This is a list of T cell receptor beta chains from one sample in a study of T cell responses to AZD1222 COVID-19 vaccine. The protocol was immunoSEQ multiplex PCR, while the TCRdb copy is restricted to in-frame clones and leaves out a portion. The sample lists approximately 68,000 clones; about 91% were seen once. The material was peripheral blood, obtained on day 0 of AZD1222 vaccination. Receptors were obtained from an adult in good health. CDR3s include the opening cysteine and the closing phenylalanine or tryptophan. Fields, in order: V gene, clone size, CDR3 length, D gene, J gene, CDR3 DNA, CDR3 protein. The D gene is left open where the match is weak. The size entry is marked missing in some rows and otherwise reads once, few, many or a size class.

TRBV16,.,14,.,TRBJ1-2,TGTGCCAGCAGCCAATCGACACCCAACTATGGCTACACCTTC,CASSQSTPNYGYTF
TRBV6-5,.,14,.,TRBJ1-1,TGTGCCAGCACCGGGGAGGGGGGGAACACTGAAGCTTTCTTT,CASTGEGGNTEAFF
TRBV5-5,.,14,.,TRBJ1-2,TGTGCCAGCAGCGAGTCTTTGGCGGCCTATGGCTACACCTTC,CASSESLAAYGYTF
TRBV11-1,.,12,.,TRBJ2-7,TGTGCCAGCAGTGGGGGAACCTACGAGCAGTACTTC,CASSGGTYEQYF
TRBV9,.,13,.,TRBJ1-2,TGTGCCAGCAGCGGGACAGCTAACTATGGCTACACCTTC,CASSGTANYGYTF
TRBV18,.,17,.,TRBJ2-2,TGTGCCAGCTCACCACGAGGGCCCTCTAACTCCGGAGGGGAGCTGTTTTTT,CASSPRGPSNSGGELFF
TRBV4-1,few,16,TRBD1,TRBJ2-7,TGCGCCAGCAGCCAAGATATTGGGACAGCTTACTACGAGCAGTACTTC,CASSQDIGTAYYEQYF
TRBV7-2,.,18,TRBD2,TRBJ2-3,TGTGCCAGCAGCCGCACTAGCGGGGGGACGGGGGGCACAGATACGCAGTATTTT,CASSRTSGGTGGTDTQYF
TRBV7-9,.,14,.,TRBJ1-4,TGTGCCAGCAGCCCAGAGGGGGGAATCCGAAAACTGTTTTTT,CASSPEGGIRKLFF
TRBV28,.,11,.,TRBJ1-2,TGTGCCACCAAACTCCCCAATGGCTACACCTTC,CATKLPNGYTF
TRBV19,.,17,TRBD1,TRBJ2-2,TGTGCCAGTAGTCCCGGGACAGGGGGCGCGAACACCGGGGAGCTGTTTTTT,CASSPGTGGANTGELFF
TRBV9,few,15,.,TRBJ1-2,TGTGCCAGCAGCCCTATGACAGAAGCTAACTATGGCTACACCTTC,CASSPMTEANYGYTF
TRBV21-1,once,11,.,TRBJ2-7,TGTGCCAGCAGCAAGGGGTACGAGCAGTACTTC,CASSKGYEQYF
TRBV5-1,.,20,.,TRBJ2-6,TGCGCCAGCACCCTCCGGGACAAGGAGGGTGGGCCTGCCATACCCAACGTCCTGACTTTC,CASTLRDKEGGPAIPNVLTF
TRBV9,.,16,TRBD1,TRBJ2-5,TGTGCCAGCAGCAAAGGCGGCGGACAGGGACAAGAGACCCAGTACTTC,CASSKGGGQGQETQYF
TRBV12-3/TRBV12-4,.,13,.,TRBJ2-1,TGTGCCAGTACCGGCCAGGTGTGGAATGAGCAGTTCTTC,CASTGQVWNEQFF
TRBV2,once,14,.,TRBJ2-3,TGTGCCAGCGGGAGGGACATTAGCACAGATACGCAGTATTTT,CASGRDISTDTQYF
TRBV9,.,14,.,TRBJ2-7,TGTGCCAGCAGCTTGGGCCCGAGCTCCTACGAGCAGTACTTC,CASSLGPSSYEQYF